This TCR beta chain was sequenced for a study of CD8+ T cells in alopecia areata (dated by TCRdb to the late 2010s). Notes on the research overall: Treated patients were enrolled in an open-label pilot trial of oral tofacitinib at 5 to 10 mg twice daily for moderate-to-severe alopecia areata. Patients received tofacitinib for 6 to 18 months and were then followed off drug for 6 months to check for delayed response and recurrence. In both human patients and the C3H/HeJ mouse model, the study applied high-throughput TCRbeta sequencing to look at T cell clonal expansion in alopecia areata. In humans, TCRbeta sequencing was performed on scalp tissue and on sorted CD4+ and CD8+ peripheral blood T cells from healthy controls and from patients with patchy or totalis/universalis alopecia areata. Biopsies were taken from tofacitinib-treated patients at baseline and again at 4 and 24 weeks into treatment, and several of those patients also had a later scalp biopsy. Clonality in the scalp was compared among normal scalp (n=4), patchy alopecia areata scalp (n=8), and alopecia totalis/universalis scalp (n=8). RNA was extracted with the PAXgene miRNA kit for fixed scalp, the miRNeasy kit for PBMCs, and the RNeasy kit for mouse skin. TCRbeta CDR3 regions were amplified by immunoSEQ multiplex PCR using 35 Vbeta forward and 13 Jbeta reverse primers.

Sample time point, as interpreted from the label and publication: baseline before oral tofacitinib. From alopecia areata patients, peripheral blood was collected along with lesional scalp punch biopsies. PBMCs were isolated by density centrifugation and stained for CD3, CD4 and CD8, and CD4+ and CD8+ T cells were sorted on a FACSAria. Study-wide findings and limitations: TCR sequences shared between patients were less clear than in mice, possibly partly because of HLA diversity in the patient population. Resident alphabeta T cells in normal human skin are also sequenced, complicating scalp TCR repertoire analysis, unlike mouse skin dominated by gammadelta T cells. Higher clonality and more expanded CD8+ clones were observed in lesional scalp than in normal scalp, particularly in alopecia totalis/universalis, a finding suggestive of antigenic drive.

Clipping removes 5 bases from V and 3 bases from J, with 7 as the unmatched junction base count. The CDR3 has 13 amino acids, counting the end cysteine and phenylalanine. Only the CDR3 DNA stays, 39 bases, in frame from base 1. Reading the germline V gene (reference sequence) gives CDR1 GTSNPN and CDR2 SVGIG. On this clone: It lacks a known antigen. The sample holds no much larger clone one base away, and base qualities are not on file.

Libraries were made using the immunoSEQ multiplex PCR assay. RNA was extracted from all samples and reverse transcribed into cDNA as template for TCR sequencing. SuperScript III was used for first-strand cDNA synthesis, primed with a 2:1 mix of oligo-dT and random hexamers. A synthetic immune receptor repertoire was used to measure amplification bias, and any remaining bias was corrected computationally. Processing in the source paper ran as follows. After raw reads were preprocessed to remove errors, the CDR3 was defined following IMGT conventions as running from the conserved cysteine to phenylalanine. To get clonality, Shannon entropy was normalized by log2 of the number of productive unique TCRs and the result was subtracted from 1. Whether scalp clones were CD4 or CD8 was inferred by matching scalp TCRbeta sequences against CD4 and CD8 repertoires sorted from blood. Here the immuneACCESS table is served through TCRdb, limited to in-frame sequences with V and J called. Missing clones are a known gap in these copies; in checked studies unresolved V genes cover under half, and the rest lacks a known reason. V, J and clone size were drawn from that table, and D and trimming were deduced from the DNA. Here the sample has around 140,000 clones; approximately 48% occur a single time. Around a sixth of the sample belongs to the ten largest clones.

Sequencing used CD8+ T cells sorted from blood, obtained at week 0. Recombination joined TRBV30 with TRBJ2-7; 7 bases in the middle match TRBD1. The sequence was obtained from a human donor with alopecia areata. The DNA reads as follows: TGTGCCTGGGAGACAGGGATAGACTACGAGCAGTACTTC. The encoded protein is CAWETGIDYEQYF.